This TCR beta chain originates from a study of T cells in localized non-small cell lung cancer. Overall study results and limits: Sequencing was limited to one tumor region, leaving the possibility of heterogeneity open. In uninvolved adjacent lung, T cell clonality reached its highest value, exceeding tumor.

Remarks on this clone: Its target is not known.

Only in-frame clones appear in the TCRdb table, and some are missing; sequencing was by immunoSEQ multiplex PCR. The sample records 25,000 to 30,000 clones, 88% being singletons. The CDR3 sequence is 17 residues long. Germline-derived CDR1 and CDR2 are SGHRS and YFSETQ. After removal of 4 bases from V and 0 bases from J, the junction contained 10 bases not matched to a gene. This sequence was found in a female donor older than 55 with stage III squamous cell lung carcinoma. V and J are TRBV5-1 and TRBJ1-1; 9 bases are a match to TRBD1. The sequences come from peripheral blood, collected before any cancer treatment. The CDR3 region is CASSPDRGDFMNTEAFF. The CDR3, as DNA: TGCGCCAGCAGCCCGGACAGGGGAGACTTTATGAACACTGAAGCTTTCTTT. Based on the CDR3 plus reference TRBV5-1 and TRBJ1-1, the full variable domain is KAGVTQTPRYLIKTRGQQVTLSCSPISGHRSVSWYQQTPGQGLQFLFEYFSETQRNKGNFPGRFSGRQFSNSRSEMNVSTLELGDSALYLCASSPDRGDFMNTEAFFGQGTRLTVV.